Below are 27 T cell receptor beta chains sequenced from a single sample in a study of blood T cell repertoires in COVID-19. Sequencing was performed with immunoSEQ multiplex PCR; in TCRdb, only in-frame clones are kept and a portion is missing. The table lists 90,000 to 150,000 clones, 86% of them singletons. The sequencing input was peripheral blood. The receptors were sampled from a man in his 70s who had recovered from COVID-19.

The gene calls are TRBV21-1 and TRBJ1-2; no DNA check was done on the table's D call, TRBD1. TRBV21-1 constitutes a pseudogene. The CDR3 spans 15 residues. The CDR3 DNA is TGTGCCAGCAGCAAAACCTTGACAGGGGGCAATGGCTACACCTTC. Translated: CASSKTLTGGNGYTF.

The chain carries TRBV9 and TRBJ1-1, with 9 bases matching TRBD1. The CDR3 runs 18 residues. The trim removed 2 bases at V and 4 bases at J, leaving 15 bases unmatched. The germline CDR1 and CDR2 sequences are SGDLS and YYNGEE. DNA for the CDR3: TGTGCCAGCAGCGTTGGCCTCTCCGGGACAGGGATGGGCACTGAAGCTTTCTTT. This encodes CASSVGLSGTGMGTEAFF.

The chain employs TRBV5-4 and TRBJ1-2; D is uncertain. Germline CDR1 and CDR2: SGHNT and YYREEE (reference sequence). The CDR3 contains 13 residues. Trimming shortened V by 4 bases and J by 3 bases, and 10 bases separated the two germline ends. CDR3 DNA sequence: TGTGCCAGCAGCCCCAGTACAGACTATGGCTACACCTTC. It is translated as CASSPSTDYGYTF. The entire variable domain, with the rest obtained from reference TRBV5-4 and TRBJ1-2, is as follows: ETGVTQSPTHLIKTRGQQVTLRCSSQSGHNTVSWYQQALGQGPQFIFQYYREEENGRGNFPPRFSGLQFPNYSSELNVNALELDDSALYLCASSPSTDYGYTFGSGTRLTVV.

This clone was picked up a small number of times. The V call is TRBV7-8, the J call TRBJ1-4; 8 bases map to TRBD1. The CDR3 length is 15 residues. The junction had 6 bases not matched to a gene; V was cut back by 1 base and J by 8 bases. Germline V CDR1 and CDR2: SGHVS, FQNEAQ. CDR3 sequence reads: CASSLERQGNEKLFF. CDR3 in DNA: TGTGCCAGCAGCTTAGAGCGACAGGGGAACGAAAAACTGTTTTTT.

Written as DNA, the CDR3 is TGTGCTAGTGGTTTCGGACAGGGCTACGAGCAGTACTTC. This translates into CASGFGQGYEQYF. The chain recombines TRBV12-5 with TRBJ2-7; TRBD1 aligns across 8 bases. Per germline, CDR1 LGHNT and CDR2 FRNRAP. The V and J ends lost 3 bases and 3 bases, in that order; junction bases with no gene match: 1. This CDR3 has 13 residues.

The chain has TRBV3-1 (or the pseudogene TRBV3-2) and TRBJ2-1, with 9 bases aligning to TRBD2. The CDR3 totals 13 residues. Germline lookup yields CDR1 LGHDT and CDR2 YNNKEL (reference sequence). J gave up 14 bases and V 3 bases, and 8 bases lay outside the gene matches. Here the CDR3 DNA reads TGTGCCAGCAGCCAGGGAGGCCTAGCGGGAAAGTTCTTC. Translating gives CASSQGGLAGKFF.

The chain joins TRBV28 to TRBJ1-1; 9 bases are shared with TRBD1. The junction had 7 bases not matched to a gene; V was cut back by 7 bases and J by 1 base. CDR1 is MDHEN and CDR2 is SYDVKM in the germline V gene. The CDR3 runs to 15 residues. CDR3 in amino acids: CASTRQGGPNTEAFF. The CDR3, as DNA: TGTGCCAGCACCAGACAGGGGGGGCCGAACACTGAAGCTTTCTTT.

The CDR3 sequence: CASSSTQGTLTEAFF. The CDR3 coding sequence is TGTGCCAGCTCGTCCACACAGGGAACTTTGACTGAAGCTTTCTTT. The chain employs TRBV18 and TRBJ1-1; tentative D call: TRBD1 (6 bases). The CDR3 sequence is 15 residues long. V lost 6 bases, J lost 5 bases, and 19 bases lay in between. Per the germline V gene, CDR1 is KGHSH and CDR2 is LQKENI. Variable domain in full (rest from reference TRBV18 and TRBJ1-1): NAGVMQNPRHLVRRRGQEARLRCSPMKGHSHVYWYRQLPEEGLKFMVYLQKENIIDESGMPKERFSAEFPKEGPSILRIQQVVRGDSAAYFCASSSTQGTLTEAFFGQGTRLTVV.

V and J are TRBV12-3 or TRBV12-4 and TRBJ2-5, with a tentative D call TRBD2 (5 bases). V was trimmed by 7 bases and J by 2 bases, leaving 8 bases between them. This CDR3 has 12 amino acids. This CDR3 reads CASNRGQETQYF. CDR3 coding DNA: TGTGCCAGCAACCGGGGTCAAGAGACCCAGTACTTC.

The V and J genes are TRBV7-9 and TRBJ2-5; D possibly corresponds to TRBD1 (6 bases). The V end was cut by 2 bases, the J end by 3 bases, with 16 bases between. The germline V gene has CDR1 SEHNR and CDR2 FQNEAQ (reference sequence). This CDR3 is 16 amino acids long. The CDR3 coding sequence is TGTGCCAGCAGCTTAATCAGCGGACAGACCAAAGAGACCCAGTACTTC. Translation: CASSLISGQTKETQYF.

The J gene is TRBJ1-4, the V gene TRBV7-9, with D perhaps TRBD1 (6 bases). Germline V gene data show CDR1 as SEHNR and CDR2 as FQNEAQ (reference sequence). The CDR3 consists of 15 residues. Trimming took 3 bases from V and 5 from J, leaving 13 bases between them. Here the CDR3 reads CASSLGGQLNEKLFF. The CDR3, as DNA: TGTGCCAGCAGCTTGGGGGGGCAGCTCAATGAAAAACTGTTTTTT.

This rearrangement joins TRBV7-2 to TRBJ2-6, with a possible D match to TRBD2 (6 bases). Trimming stripped 5 bases from V and 2 bases from J, with 10 bases between. The CDR3 covers 15 residues. From germline, CDR1 is SGHTA and CDR2 FQGNSA. The CDR3 nucleotides read TGTGCCAGCAGCGTTGGGGGGACTGGGGCCAACGTCCTGACTTTC. Its protein product is CASSVGGTGANVLTF. The complete variable domain, with remaining parts taken from reference TRBV7-2 and TRBJ2-6, reads GAGVSQSPSNKVTEKGKDVELRCDPISGHTALYWYRQSLGQGLEFLIYFQGNSAPDKSGLPSDRFSAERTGGSVSTLTIQRTQQEDSAVYLCASSVGGTGANVLTFGAGSRLTVL.

The chain has TRBV10-3 and TRBJ1-5; no clear D gene. Germline lookup yields CDR1 ENHRY and CDR2 SYGVKD. Trimming removed 10 bases at V and 4 bases at J, with 14 bases between. The CDR3 is made up of 13 amino acids. The CDR3 spells CASTGSQNQPQHF. CDR3 nucleotide sequence: TGTGCCAGTACCGGGAGTCAAAATCAGCCCCAGCATTTT.

This chain joins TRBV5-4 and TRBJ2-4; 8 positions match TRBD1. J was trimmed by 1 base and V by 3 bases; bases with no gene match: 3. The CDR3 contains 15 residues. The V gene's germline CDR1 is SGHNT and CDR2 YYREEE (reference sequence). This CDR3 is CASSSGGSAKNIQYF. For the CDR3, the DNA is TGTGCCAGCAGCTCAGGGGGCTCGGCCAAAAACATTCAGTACTTC. Full variable domain (remainder filled in from reference TRBV5-4 and TRBJ2-4): ETGVTQSPTHLIKTRGQQVTLRCSSQSGHNTVSWYQQALGQGPQFIFQYYREEENGRGNFPPRFSGLQFPNYSSELNVNALELDDSALYLCASSSGGSAKNIQYFGAGTRLSVL.

The rearrangement links TRBV29-1 to TRBJ1-4; 9 bases match TRBD1. J lost 6 bases, V lost 6 bases, and 8 bases had no gene match. CDR1 is SQVTM and CDR2 is ANQGSEA in the germline V gene. This CDR3 is built from 14 residues. The CDR3 loop is CSVNRGQSDEKLFF. DNA of the CDR3: TGCAGCGTGAACAGGGGGCAAAGCGATGAAAAACTGTTTTTT.

The chain uses TRBV10-3 and TRBJ1-1; TRBD1 might be the D (5 bases). Trimming pared 3 bases from V and 1 base from J, leaving 6 bases between. Germline CDR1 is ENHRY and CDR2 is SYGVKD. The CDR3 has 13 residues. In DNA form, the CDR3 reads TGTGCCATCAGTGACGGACAGAACACTGAAGCTTTCTTT. Encoded protein: CAISDGQNTEAFF.

For the CDR3, the DNA is TGTGCCAGCAGCCGGGACAGGGTGGATGAGCAGTTCTTC. Amino acids: CASSRDRVDEQFF. The V gene is TRBV6-4, the J gene TRBJ2-1; 9 bases agree with TRBD1. The length of the CDR3 is 13 residues. Germline trimming cut 6 bases from V and 8 bases from J; bases unmatched to any gene: 5. Germline CDR1 MRHNA, CDR2 SNTAGT.

The chain uses TRBV6-1 and TRBJ1-5; the D is unclear. The germline V gene encodes CDR1 MNHNS and CDR2 SASEGT. V lost 0 bases and J 5 bases, leaving 14 bases between the germline ends. The CDR3 is 16 amino acids. CDR3 nucleotides: TGTGCCAGCAGTGAAGCTTGGTACCCAGGCGATCAGCCCCAGCATTTT. Its translation: CASSEAWYPGDQPQHF.

This chain joins TRBV4-1 and TRBJ2-7, with 9 bases fitting TRBD2. The CDR3 is 13 residues long. CDR1 is MGHRA, CDR2 YSYEKL, per germline. V was clipped by 5 bases and J by 7 bases; unmatched bases: 6. The CDR3 protein is CASSERGAGEQYF. The CDR3 coding sequence is TGCGCCAGCAGCGAGCGGGGGGCTGGGGAGCAGTACTTC.

The chain recombines TRBV11-2 with TRBJ2-7; D remains unclear. CDR3 length: 12 amino acids. Germline V gene lookup returns CDR1 SGHAT and CDR2 FQNNGV. Deletions cut 0 bases from V and 7 bases from J, with 7 bases between. The CDR3 DNA is TGTGCCAGCAGCTTAGAGTTCAGTGAGCAGTACTTC. Residues: CASSLEFSEQYF.

The V gene is TRBV24-1, the J gene TRBJ2-2, with 7 bases aligning to TRBD2. With 4 bases clipped from V and 9 bases from J, the junction kept 1 base outside the gene matches. Germline V gene data show CDR1 as KGHDR and CDR2 as SFDVKD. The CDR3 contains 12 residues. The CDR3 loop reads CATSEGGWELFF. The CDR3 DNA follows: TGTGCCACCAGTGAGGGAGGGTGGGAGCTGTTTTTT.

The chain has TRBV5-1 and TRBJ2-3, with D tentatively TRBD1 (6 bases). Germline V CDR1 and CDR2: SGHRS, YFSETQ. This CDR3 region has 14 residues. V lost 3 bases to trimming and J lost 4 bases, with 12 bases between them. Written as DNA, the CDR3 is TGCGCCAGCAGCTCACAGGGTGTCGCAGATACGCAGTATTTT. Its translation is CASSSQGVADTQYF.

In its sample, this clone was seen a few times. The chain uses TRBV3-1 (or the pseudogene TRBV3-2) and TRBJ1-2; TRBD1 aligns across 8 bases. This CDR3 is built from 16 residues. V was pared by 0 bases and J by 7 bases, with 10 bases of the junction left unmatched. Germline CDR1 LGHDT, CDR2 YNNKEL (reference sequence). CDR3 amino acids: CASSQDWAGGIGGYTF. CDR3 nucleotide sequence: TGTGCCAGCAGCCAAGATTGGGCAGGGGGCATCGGTGGCTACACCTTC.

The chain uses TRBV6-6 and TRBJ1-3; 9 bases fit TRBD1. The V gene end was trimmed by 5 bases and the J gene end by 0 bases; junction bases not matched to a gene: 8. The CDR3 sequence is 17 residues long. Germline V gives CDR1 MNHNY, CDR2 SVGAGI (reference sequence). Here the CDR3 reads CASSPGRGQGSGNTIYF. The CDR3 DNA is TGTGCCAGCAGTCCGGGGAGGGGACAGGGCTCTGGAAACACCATATATTTT.

The chain carries TRBV24-1 and TRBJ2-5, with a weak D call TRBD2 (6 bases). The CDR3 spans 18 residues. The germline CDR1 and CDR2 sequences are KGHDR and SFDVKD. V lost 3 bases, J lost 4 bases, and 23 bases lay in between. The CDR3 is CATSDPKRAPGVGETQYF. The CDR3 nucleotides read TGTGCCACCAGTGATCCTAAGAGGGCCCCGGGGGTTGGAGAGACCCAGTACTTC.

The rearrangement uses TRBV6-5 and TRBJ1-6, with 7 bases identical to TRBD1. The V gene end was trimmed by 2 bases and the J gene end by 9 bases; junction bases not matched to a gene: 4. The CDR3 runs to 14 residues. Germline-derived CDR1 and CDR2 are MNHEY and SVGAGI. DNA for the CDR3: TGTGCCAGCAGTTACCAGGGGGTGGGTTCACCCCTCCACTTT. This translates into CASSYQGVGSPLHF.

This chain's CDR3 is CASSNTGGRGTEAFF. CDR3 DNA sequence: TGTGCCAGCTCAAATACAGGGGGCCGGGGAACTGAAGCTTTCTTT. V is TRBV18 and J is TRBJ1-1, with 9 bases matching TRBD1. The CDR3 has 15 residues. Germline assignment: CDR1 KGHSH and CDR2 LQKENI. J gave up 5 bases and V 5 bases, and 9 bases lay outside the gene matches.